This paragraph covers one TCR beta chain sequence. Antigen specificity is unknown. The data originate from a study of T-cell reconstitution after alpha-beta-depleted transplantation in children. Construction of the TCRbeta library involved unique molecular identifiers. MiXCR, applied by TCRdb to the PCR reads, yields one record per CDR3 protein. There are fewer than 750,000 distinct CDR3 sequences in the sample; 20% to 30% occur only once, and approximately 39% lies in the top ten. V was trimmed by 6 bases and J by 0 bases, leaving 10 bases between them. CDR1 is SQVTM, CDR2 ANQGSEA, per germline. The CDR3 runs to 13 residues. Study-wide results and caveats: Several hundred expanded graft clones reportedly were the source of alpha-beta T cells about two months after transplant. Certain patients had high TCRbeta diversity at day 60, and it came from recipient T cells and thymic progenitors that survived. From newly produced T cells came most of the T-cell counts and diversity one year after transplant.

Sequencing was performed on PBMCs, taken before TCRalphabeta/CD19-depleted stem cell transplant. The chain couples TRBV29-1 to TRBJ2-3; D ambiguous. This TCR was recovered from a boy in the first two years of life with Wiskott-Aldrich syndrome, due to receive a stem cell transplant. CDR3 sequence reads: CSVKGRSTDTQYF. As DNA, the CDR3 is TGCAGCGTAAAGGGTCGAAGCACAGATACGCAGTATTTT.